This TCR beta chain was identified in a study of cytomegalovirus exposure and HLA in healthy donors. Whole-study results and caveats: Fewer N-insertions (relative to the 666-donor mean) were reportedly seen in an Asian-associated ancestry cluster in a later analysis.

The PCR had 60 Vbeta and 13 Jbeta primers. Measured with immunoSEQ multiplex PCR; TCRdb has only the in-frame clones, and not every one. The data contain around 72,000 clones, 60% to 75% of them seen just once; the ten biggest clones take up 20% to 25%. There are 14 residues in the CDR3. Germline V gene sequence: CDR1 GTSNPN, CDR2 SVGIG (reference sequence). V was shortened by 0 bases and J by 8 bases, with 16 bases between the two germline ends. About this clone: Its target is unknown.

The source material was PBMCs. This chain uses TRBV30 with TRBJ1-2; D perhaps matches TRBD1 (6 bases). This TCR was sampled from a man aged 40-49 years in good health and CMV-seropositive. The chain's CDR3 is CAWSVSGNQGGYTF. Here the CDR3 DNA reads TGTGCCTGGAGTGTATCGGGCAATCAGGGGGGCTACACCTTC.